This TCR beta chain was sequenced during a study of STAT5B mutations in CD4+ large granular lymphocyte leukemia. General observations from the study: Top patient clones used TRBV06 genes more often: 8/27 versus 2/35 in controls.

The CDR3 spans 15 residues. Trimming took 6 bases from V and 1 from J; bases not matched to a gene: 6. Looked up from germline, CDR1 is MNHNY and CDR2 is SVGAGI (reference sequence). To note about this clone: Its antigen is still unknown.

TCRdb's table, derived via immunoSEQ multiplex PCR, lists solely in-frame clones and lacks some. Counted here are fewer than 35,000 clones, roughly 71% occurring once; the ten biggest clones make up around 2.9%. The chain uses TRBV6-6 and TRBJ1-1, with 9 bases lining up with TRBD1. Sample: CD4+ T cells from blood buffy coats. This clonotype was obtained from a human donor in good health. For the CDR3, the DNA is TGTGCCAGCAGCCAGGGGACAGGGCGGAACACTGAAGCTTTCTTT. As protein: CASSQGTGRNTEAFF.